These 18 T cell receptor beta chains were all obtained from the same sample, sequenced in a study of blood T cell repertoires in COVID-19. Produced via immunoSEQ multiplex PCR; TCRdb's table is partial and in-frame only. This table has about 180,000 clones, approximately 84% appearing once. Sequenced: PBMCs or T cells enriched from blood (not recorded which). These TCRs come from a woman aged 45-60 years who had recovered from COVID-19.

V gene TRBV6-5 combines with J gene TRBJ2-3; TRBD1 might be the D (6 bases). V gave up 7 bases and J gave up 0 bases, with 11 bases separating them. Per germline, CDR1 MNHEY and CDR2 SVGAGI. The CDR3 spans 14 residues. Here the CDR3 reads CASTPDSSTDTQYF. The CDR3 DNA reads TGTGCCAGCACCCCGGACAGTAGCACAGATACGCAGTATTTT.

This clone was picked up one time. The sample carries other DNA sequences with the same CDR3. The chain couples TRBV7-9 to TRBJ1-6; 9 nucleotides line up with TRBD1. This CDR3 region has 16 residues. With V trimmed by 4 bases and J by 3 bases, 4 bases remained unmatched. Germline values: CDR1 SEHNR, CDR2 FQNEAQ (reference sequence). The CDR3 nucleotides are TGTGCCAGCAGCTCGGGACAGGGTTTCTATAATTCACCCCTCCACTTT. This translates into CASSSGQGFYNSPLHF.

This clone has at least ten counts. V usage is TRBV2 and J usage is TRBJ1-5; D possibly corresponds to TRBD1 (6 bases). The CDR3 covers 14 residues. Trimming stripped 6 bases from V and 1 base from J, with 10 bases between. Germline CDR1 is SNHLY and CDR2 is FYNNEI. CDR3 loop: CASRQTGSNQPQHF. The CDR3 DNA reads as TGTGCCAGCAGGCAAACAGGGAGCAATCAGCCCCAGCATTTT.

This chain connects TRBV7-2 to TRBJ2-1, with 10 bases matching TRBD2. Trimming at V came to 6 bases and at J to 0 bases, leaving 2 bases not matched to a gene. In germline, CDR1 is SGHTA, CDR2 FQGNSA. This CDR3 spans 15 amino acids. The CDR3 DNA is TGTGCCAGCAGGGGGACTAGCGACTCCTACAATGAGCAGTTCTTC. Protein: CASRGTSDSYNEQFF.

V usage is TRBV11-2 and J usage is TRBJ1-2, with D tentatively TRBD1 (6 bases). Germline V CDR1 and CDR2: SGHAT, FQNNGV. V lost 0 bases, J lost 4 bases, and 15 bases lay in between. CDR3 length equals 16 residues. The CDR3 DNA follows: TGTGCCAGCAGCTTAGACCTCGGGCAGGGGCCCTATGGCTACACCTTC. Amino acid sequence: CASSLDLGQGPYGYTF. Full variable domain (rest looked up from reference TRBV11-2 and TRBJ1-2): EAGVAQSPRYKIIEKRQSVAFWCNPISGHATLYWYQQILGQGPKLLIQFQNNGVVDDSQLPKDRFSAERLKGVDSTLKIQPAKLEDSAVYLCASSLDLGQGPYGYTFGSGTRLTVV.

This chain joins TRBV4-3 and TRBJ2-7; 11 bases fit TRBD2. V gave up 3 bases and J gave up 4 bases; unmatched junction bases: 5. CDR1 LGHNA and CDR2 YSLEER come from the germline V gene. The CDR3 has 15 residues. CDR3: CASSHKTSGEYEQYF. CDR3 DNA: TGCGCCAGCAGCCACAAGACTAGCGGGGAATACGAGCAGTACTTC.

The chain has TRBV18 and TRBJ1-3; D unresolved. V was cut by 3 bases and J by 1 base, with 10 bases left in between. Per germline, CDR1 KGHSH and CDR2 LQKENI. This CDR3 has 15 residues. The CDR3 DNA is TGTGCCAGCTCACCCGACTGGGTTTCTGGAAACACCATATATTTT. Its translation: CASSPDWVSGNTIYF. Full variable domain (missing parts from reference TRBV18 and TRBJ1-3): NAGVMQNPRHLVRRRGQEARLRCSPMKGHSHVYWYRQLPEEGLKFMVYLQKENIIDESGMPKERFSAEFPKEGPSILRIQQVVRGDSAAYFCASSPDWVSGNTIYFGEGSWLTVV.

The gene calls are TRBV6-2 or TRBV6-3 and TRBJ2-7; D is ambiguous. Germline V gene data show CDR1 as MNHEY and CDR2 as SVGEGT. The CDR3 runs 11 residues. Trimming stripped 4 bases from V and 4 bases from J, with 5 bases between. The CDR3 region is CASSSLYEQYF. CDR3 nucleotides: TGTGCCAGCAGTTCCCTGTACGAGCAGTACTTC.

V usage is TRBV5-4 and J usage is TRBJ1-2, with D maybe TRBD1 (5 bases). Germline CDR1 SGHNT, CDR2 YYREEE (reference sequence). This CDR3 is 14 amino acids long. Trimming left V 4 bases short and J 2 bases short, with 12 bases between. CDR3 coding DNA: TGTGCCAGCAGCCCCGGGACTGACAACTATGGCTACACCTTC. Translating it yields CASSPGTDNYGYTF.

V gene TRBV5-6 combines with J gene TRBJ1-4; 7 nucleotides match TRBD1. Trimming removed 4 bases from V and 3 bases from J; junction bases left unmatched: 12. From germline, CDR1 is SGHDT and CDR2 YYEEEE. This CDR3 region has 17 residues. The CDR3 loop reads CASSLNNRGVANEKLFF. The CDR3 nucleotides are TGTGCCAGCAGCCTAAATAACAGGGGAGTGGCTAATGAAAAACTGTTTTTT.

V is TRBV28 and J is TRBJ1-2; 9 bases agree with TRBD1. The germline V gene has CDR1 MDHEN and CDR2 SYDVKM. This CDR3 spans 15 amino acids. V lost 5 bases, J lost 0 bases, and 4 bases stayed unmatched. The CDR3 DNA reads TGTGCCAGCAGTCTCGGGACAGGGTCTAACTATGGCTACACCTTC. Protein sequence: CASSLGTGSNYGYTF.

This chain uses TRBV19 with TRBJ2-7, with 12 bases lining up with TRBD2. Germline lookup yields CDR1 LNHDA and CDR2 SQIVND (reference sequence). Trimming removed 5 bases from V and 2 bases from J; junction bases left unmatched: 10. The CDR3 runs 17 residues. The CDR3 protein is CASSVGLAGYAPYEQYF. The CDR3 DNA is TGTGCCAGTAGTGTAGGACTAGCGGGATACGCTCCCTACGAGCAGTACTTC.

This chain uses TRBV7-9 with TRBJ2-5; the D is unclear. CDR1 SEHNR and CDR2 FQNEAQ come from the germline V gene (reference sequence). The ends were cut back, 2 bases at V and 5 bases at J, with 12 bases in the middle. CDR3 length equals 14 residues. CDR3 nucleotides: TGTGCCAGCAGCTTAACTTCATACGGTGAGACCCAGTACTTC. It yields the protein CASSLTSYGETQYF.

The V gene is TRBV2, the J gene TRBJ2-7, with 7 bases lining up with TRBD2. After removal of 4 bases from V and 6 bases from J, the junction contained 9 bases not matched to a gene. This CDR3 is built from 14 residues. CDR1 and CDR2 (germline): SNHLY, FYNNEI. Here the CDR3 reads CASSGLAAGFEQYF. The CDR3 DNA reads as TGTGCCAGCAGTGGGCTAGCGGCCGGGTTCGAGCAGTACTTC.

The chain couples TRBV15 to TRBJ2-5; 9 bases match TRBD1. The junction had 1 base not matched to a gene; V was cut back by 0 bases and J by 5 bases. The V gene's germline CDR1 is LNHNV and CDR2 YYDKDF (reference sequence). The CDR3 sequence is 14 residues long. The CDR3 sequence: CATSREQGAETQYF. Written as DNA, the CDR3 is TGTGCCACCAGCAGAGAACAGGGGGCGGAGACCCAGTACTTC.

This chain uses TRBV6-1 with TRBJ2-3, with 7 bases matching TRBD2. V gave up 0 bases and J gave up 4 bases; unmatched junction bases: 7. The CDR3 spans 16 residues. In germline, CDR1 is MNHNS, CDR2 SASEGT. CDR3 sequence reads: CASSEAAGRAPDTQYF. CDR3 DNA sequence: TGTGCCAGCAGTGAAGCTGCAGGGAGGGCCCCAGATACGCAGTATTTT.

The V call is TRBV3-1 (or the pseudogene TRBV3-2), the J call TRBJ1-1; D not resolved. The CDR3 totals 14 residues. Germline V lookup: CDR1 LGHDT, CDR2 YNNKEL (reference sequence). With 6 bases removed from V and 5 bases from J, the gap between germline ends came to 16 bases. CDR3 sequence: CASSRGGQRTEAFF. The CDR3 DNA follows: TGTGCCAGCAGTCGGGGAGGTCAAAGAACTGAAGCTTTCTTT.

This clone showed up just once. The chain is built from TRBV9 and TRBJ1-2; TRBD1 might be the D (6 bases). Germline V lookup: CDR1 SGDLS, CDR2 YYNGEE. CDR3 size: 14 residues. The germline V and J ends were trimmed by 4 bases and 3 bases, with 13 bases remaining between them. CDR3 amino acids: CASSPDRSDYGYTF. The DNA of the CDR3 is TGTGCCAGCAGCCCGGACAGATCGGACTATGGCTACACCTTC.